This T cell receptor beta chain came from a study of cytomegalovirus exposure and HLA in healthy donors. Study conclusions and caveats: Investigators reported 150 to 200 TCR beta chains as tied to cytomegalovirus. Specific recognition of CMV antigens was confirmed in vitro for a few chains (all CMV-associated).

This clone was recorded only once. The antigen remains undetermined. The donors were members of the roughly 130-subject validation cohort (separate from the approximately 670-subject first cohort). Profiled with immunoSEQ multiplex PCR; TCRdb holds only in-frame clones, not every one. The table includes 170,000 or so clones, roughly four fifths detected once. The sequence derives from a woman aged 18-35 years in good health and CMV-seropositive. Sequencing input: PBMCs.

The CDR3 DNA reads TGTGCCAGCAGCCCCGGACAGGGGGCATCAGATACGCAGTATTTT. Translating it yields CASSPGQGASDTQYF. The V call is TRBV7-7, the J call TRBJ2-3, with 11 bases identical to TRBD1. The CDR3 consists of 15 residues. J lost 4 bases, V lost 5 bases, and 5 bases had no gene match. Germline CDR1 is SSHAT and CDR2 is FNYEAQ (reference sequence). The full variable domain, completed using reference TRBV7-7 and TRBJ2-3, is GAGVSQSPRYKVTKRGQDVTLRCDPISSHATLYWYQQALGQGPEFLTYFNYEAQPDKSGLPSDRFSAERPEGSISTLTIQRTEQRDSAMYRCASSPGQGASDTQYFGPGTRLTVL.